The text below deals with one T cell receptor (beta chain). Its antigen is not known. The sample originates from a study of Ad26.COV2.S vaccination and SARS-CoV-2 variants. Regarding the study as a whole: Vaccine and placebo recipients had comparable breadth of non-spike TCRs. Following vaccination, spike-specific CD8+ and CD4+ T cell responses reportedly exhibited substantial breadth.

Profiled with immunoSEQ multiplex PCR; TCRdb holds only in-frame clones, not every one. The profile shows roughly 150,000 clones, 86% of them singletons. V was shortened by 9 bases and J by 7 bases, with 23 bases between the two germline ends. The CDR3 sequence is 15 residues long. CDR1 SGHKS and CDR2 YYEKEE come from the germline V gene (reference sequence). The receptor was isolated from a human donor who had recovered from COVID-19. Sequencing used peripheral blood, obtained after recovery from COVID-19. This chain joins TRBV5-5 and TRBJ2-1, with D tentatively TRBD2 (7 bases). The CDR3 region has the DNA TGTGCCACCCCGAATGAGTGGGGGGGCCAGAATGAGCAGTTCTTC. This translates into CATPNEWGGQNEQFF.